The clone carrying this T cell receptor beta chain has more than one count but fewer than ten. Its antigen remains unknown. Every sampled donor was Caucasian and healthy. The length of the CDR3 is 15 residues. The ends were cut back, 2 bases at V and 1 base at J, with 11 bases in the middle. A template switching step contributed a universal primer site, while unique molecular identifiers were present in the cDNA. From the 5' RACE reads, TCRdb called clonotypes with MiXCR, one entry per CDR3 protein. The sample consists of approximately 590,000 distinct CDR3 sequences, 9.6% of them appearing once. The sample belongs to a study of identical twins. Whole-study results and caveats: Reduced insertions were recorded for abundant cord blood beta clonotypes, with no such pattern in memory repertoires.

These data were also filed under a second study, of yellow fever vaccine responses in identical twins.

This rearrangement joins TRBV12-3 or TRBV12-4 to TRBJ1-1; tentative D call: TRBD1 (5 bases). The sequenced sample was PBMCs. This clonotype was sampled from a woman younger than 35 in good health. The CDR3 is CASSLTGAPNTEAFF. CDR3 in DNA: TGTGCCAGCAGTTTAACCGGGGCTCCGAACACTGAAGCTTTCTTT.